This T cell receptor (beta chain) emerged from a study of control samples from healthy donors and cancer patients. Profiled with immunoSEQ multiplex PCR; TCRdb holds only in-frame clones, not every one. The sample lists 97,000 or so clones, under 95% occurring once. Looked up from germline, CDR1 is SGHRS and CDR2 is YFSETQ. The CDR3 loop spans 12 amino acids. Trimming left V 0 bases short and J 6 bases short, with 6 bases between. Sequenced: blood. The TCR was taken from a woman aged 18 to 35 in good health. This chain joins TRBV5-1 and TRBJ1-1, with D uncertain. For the CDR3, the DNA is TGCGCCAGCAGCTTGGCCGGGTCTGAAGCTTTCTTT. It specifies CASSLAGSEAFF.